The clone carrying this TCR beta chain was counted a few times. Losses at the gene ends were 8 bases for V and 5 bases for J; bases not matched to a gene: 5. This CDR3 comprises 14 residues. TCRdb re-called the 5' RACE reads with MiXCR, one entry per CDR3 protein. The table shows 52,000 or so distinct CDR3 sequences, with roughly an eighth occurring only once. The data were taken from a study of early T cells in non-severe SARS-CoV-2 infection. The wider study: Chains stayed unpaired after sequencing of bulk RNA from unsorted whole blood.

This receptor was taken from an adult who was a healthcare worker with PCR-confirmed SARS-CoV-2 infection or an uninfected control (not recorded which). The rearrangement uses TRBV12-3 or TRBV12-4 and TRBJ2-2; 10 positions match TRBD1. The sequenced material came from whole blood. The CDR3 nucleotides read TGTGCCAGCGACAGGGGGCGGTATACCGGGGAGCTGTTTTTT. Translation gives CASDRGRYTGELFF.